This T cell receptor (beta chain) was found in a study of cytomegalovirus exposure and HLA in healthy donors. This clone was counted once. Antigen specificity is unknown. The CDR3 runs to 15 residues. Trimming stripped 3 bases from V and 0 bases from J, with 9 bases between. CDR1 LNHDA and CDR2 SQIVND come from the germline V gene (reference sequence). The primer mix had 60 Vbeta and 13 Jbeta primers. In the authors' methods: Among the unique TCR beta chains that a later analysis counted, about 81 million in all, around 11 million were shared. Data came from immunoSEQ multiplex PCR; TCRdb stores just in-frame clones and leaves some out. That table furnishes V, J and clone size, whereas the DNA furnished D and trimming. The sample includes fewer than 200,000 clones, around 76% seen only once; the top ten take around 2%. Regarding the study as a whole: In a later analysis, a genetic analysis reported fewer productive-TCR N-insertions in an Asian-associated ancestry cluster than the cohort average. TRBV6-2, TRBV6-3 and some other V segments were excluded as indistinguishable.

Material: PBMCs. The rearrangement joins TRBV19 to TRBJ1-5; tentatively, D is TRBD1 (6 bases). The sequence derives from a female donor in good health and CMV-seronegative. This CDR3 is CASSMTGVSNQPQHF. The CDR3, as DNA: TGTGCCAGTAGTATGACAGGAGTTAGCAATCAGCCCCAGCATTTT.